One sample yielded the 5 T cell receptor beta chains listed below, sequenced in a study of OX40 agonist ivuxolimab in advanced cancers. Data came from immunoSEQ multiplex PCR; TCRdb stores just in-frame clones and leaves some out. This repertoire shows tens of thousands of clones, 85% found once; its top ten account for about 50%. Sequenced material: CD4+ or CD8+ T cells sorted from blood, taken in a trial of the OX40 agonist ivuxolimab. Receptor source: an adult with an advanced solid tumor such as melanoma, head and neck, liver or kidney cancer.

The rearrangement links TRBV19 to TRBJ2-2, with D perhaps assigned TRBD1 or TRBD2 (6 bases each). The V end lost 7 bases, the J end lost 4 bases, and 16 bases lay between the germline ends. The CDR3 covers 15 residues. In germline, CDR1 is LNHDA, CDR2 SQIVND (reference sequence). CDR3 sequence: CASTEVGGSTGELFF. CDR3 sequence (DNA): TGTGCCAGTACCGAGGTAGGGGGGAGCACCGGGGAGCTGTTTTTT.

CDR3 protein: CASSSDGQGPEQYF. The CDR3 coding sequence is TGTGCCAGCAGCTCAGACGGACAGGGTCCCGAGCAGTACTTC. The chain employs TRBV7-9 and TRBJ2-7; TRBD1 aligns across 8 bases. CDR3 size: 14 residues. The V and J ends lost 4 bases and 6 bases, in that order; junction bases with no gene match: 8. Germline CDR1 SEHNR, CDR2 FQNEAQ (reference sequence).

This clone showed up just a few times. V and J are TRBV4-1 and TRBJ2-1, with a weak D call TRBD2 (5 bases). V lost 3 bases to trimming and J lost 0 bases, with 6 bases between them. In germline, CDR1 is MGHRA, CDR2 YSYEKL. The CDR3 consists of 14 residues. CDR3 coding DNA: TGCGCCAGCAGCCACGGAGGCTCCTACAATGAGCAGTTCTTC. It codes for CASSHGGSYNEQFF.

This clone qualifies as medium-sized (0.01 to 0.1%). The chain carries TRBV4-1 and TRBJ1-1; the D gene is possibly TRBD1 (5 bases). CDR1 and CDR2 from the germline V gene are MGHRA and YSYEKL. Deletions cut 5 bases from V and 3 bases from J, with 10 bases between. This CDR3 has 13 amino acids. The CDR3 DNA reads TGCGCCAGCAGCGGGGCCAGGGACACTGAAGCTTTCTTT. It encodes CASSGARDTEAFF.

This chain's CDR3 is CASSVTSGGATDTQYF. CDR3 nucleotides: TGTGCCAGCAGTGTGACTAGCGGGGGGGCGACAGATACGCAGTATTTT. The chain combines TRBV2 with TRBJ2-3, with 14 bases identical to TRBD2. The J segment lost 3 bases and the V segment lost 4 bases, leaving 3 bases of the junction unmatched. This CDR3 has 16 residues. Germline CDR1 and CDR2: SNHLY and FYNNEI. The full variable domain, its missing parts supplied by reference TRBV2 and TRBJ2-3, is EPEVTQTPSHQVTQMGQEVILRCVPISNHLYFYWYRQILGQKVEFLVSFYNNEISEKSEIFDDQFSVERPDGSNFTLKIRSTKLEDSAMYFCASSVTSGGATDTQYFGPGTRLTVL.